This T cell receptor beta chain was documented in a study of cytomegalovirus exposure and HLA in healthy donors. Germline V gene data show CDR1 as SGDLS and CDR2 as YYNGEE. CDR3 length: 15 residues. The V gene end was trimmed by 0 bases and the J gene end by 4 bases; junction bases not matched to a gene: 7. The PCR ran on 60 Vbeta and 13 Jbeta primers. Assay used: immunoSEQ multiplex PCR; TCRdb lists only in-frame clones, some missing. The sample lists roughly 260,000 clones, just under 85% occurring once. Overall study findings and caveats: Exclusion applied to some V segments, including TRBV6-2 and TRBV6-3, as they were indistinguishable. Researchers reported that a few CMV-associated chains were confirmed in vitro as CMV antigen-specific.

Donors sampled were nominally healthy, though unrecorded immune exposures were likely. In regard to this clone: Its antigen is not identified.

The chain links TRBV9 to TRBJ2-7; 7 bases line up with TRBD2. Sequenced sample: PBMCs. The TCR originated in a woman aged 40 to 55 in good health and CMV-seropositive. The CDR3, as DNA: TGTGCCAGCAGCGTAGGTCTAGCGGACCAGTACGAGCAGTACTTC. Amino acid sequence: CASSVGLADQYEQYF.